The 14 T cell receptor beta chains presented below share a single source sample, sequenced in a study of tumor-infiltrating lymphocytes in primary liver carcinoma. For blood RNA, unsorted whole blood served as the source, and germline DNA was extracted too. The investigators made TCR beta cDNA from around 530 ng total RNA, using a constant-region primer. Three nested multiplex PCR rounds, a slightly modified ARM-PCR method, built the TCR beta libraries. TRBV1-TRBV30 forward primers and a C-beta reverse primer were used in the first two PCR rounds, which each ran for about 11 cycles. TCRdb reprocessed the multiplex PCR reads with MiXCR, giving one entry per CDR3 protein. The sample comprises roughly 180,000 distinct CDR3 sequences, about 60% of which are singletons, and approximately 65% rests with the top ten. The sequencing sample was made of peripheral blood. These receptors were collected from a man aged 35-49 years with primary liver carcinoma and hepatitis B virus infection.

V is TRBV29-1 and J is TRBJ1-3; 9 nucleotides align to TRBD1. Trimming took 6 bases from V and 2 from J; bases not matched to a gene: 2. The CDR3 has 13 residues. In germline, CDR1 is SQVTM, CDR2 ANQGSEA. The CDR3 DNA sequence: TGCAGCGTCAGACAGGGGGCTGGAAACACCATATATTTT. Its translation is CSVRQGAGNTIYF. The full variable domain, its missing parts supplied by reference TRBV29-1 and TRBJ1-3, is SAVISQKPSRDICQRGTSLTIQCQVDSQVTMMFWYRQQPGQSLTLIATANQGSEATYESGFVIDKFPISRPNLTFSTLTVSNMSPEDSSIYLCSVRQGAGNTIYFGEGSWLTVV.

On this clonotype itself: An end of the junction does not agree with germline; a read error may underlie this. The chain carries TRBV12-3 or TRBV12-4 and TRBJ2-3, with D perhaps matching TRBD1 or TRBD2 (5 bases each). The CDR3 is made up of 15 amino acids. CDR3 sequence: CASSLGGAGTDTHYF. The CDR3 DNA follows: TGTGCCAGCAGTTTAGGAGGGGCGGGCACAGATACGCACTATTTT.

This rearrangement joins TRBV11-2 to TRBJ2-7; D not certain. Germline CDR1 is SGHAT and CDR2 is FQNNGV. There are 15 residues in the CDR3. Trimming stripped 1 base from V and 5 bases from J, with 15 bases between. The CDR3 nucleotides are TGTGCCAGCAGCTTAGCGGGTAGCCCAGCCCACGAGCAGTACTTC. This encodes CASSLAGSPAHEQYF.

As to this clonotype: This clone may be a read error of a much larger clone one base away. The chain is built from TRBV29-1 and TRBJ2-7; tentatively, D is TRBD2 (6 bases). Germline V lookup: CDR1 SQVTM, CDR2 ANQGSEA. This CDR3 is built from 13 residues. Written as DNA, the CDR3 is TGCGGCGTTGGGGTCGGGGGTAGCAACGAGCAGTACTTC. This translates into CGVGVGGSNEQYF.

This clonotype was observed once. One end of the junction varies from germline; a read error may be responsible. The CDR3: CASSPRAIGISGELFF. CDR3 nucleotide sequence: TGTGCTAGCAGCCCACGGGCGATCGGGATATCCGGGGAGCTGTTTTTT. The chain couples TRBV11-2 to TRBJ2-2; D possibly corresponds to TRBD2 (5 bases). Germline CDR1 and CDR2: SGHAT and FQNNGV. The length of the CDR3 is 16 residues.

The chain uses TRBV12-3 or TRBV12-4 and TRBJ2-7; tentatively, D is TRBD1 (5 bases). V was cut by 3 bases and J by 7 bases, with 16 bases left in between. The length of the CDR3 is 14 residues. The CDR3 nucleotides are TGTGCCAGCAGTTTGGGGCCTCCGAGGTGGGAGCAGTACTTC. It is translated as CASSLGPPRWEQYF.

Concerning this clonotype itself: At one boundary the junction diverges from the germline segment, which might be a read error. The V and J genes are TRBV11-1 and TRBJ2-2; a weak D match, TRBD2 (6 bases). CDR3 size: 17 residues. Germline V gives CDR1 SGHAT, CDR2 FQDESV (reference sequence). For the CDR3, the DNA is TGTGCCAGCAGCTTAGCGAACCCAGGTGCGAACACCGGGGGGCTGTTTTTT. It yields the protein CASSLANPGANTGGLFF.

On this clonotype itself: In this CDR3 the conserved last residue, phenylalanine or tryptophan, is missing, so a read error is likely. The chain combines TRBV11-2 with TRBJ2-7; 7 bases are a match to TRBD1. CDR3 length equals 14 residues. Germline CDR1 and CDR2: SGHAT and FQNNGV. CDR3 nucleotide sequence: TGTGCTAGCAGCGACAAGAAACAGGGGTACGAGCAGTACATC. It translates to CASSDKKQGYEQYI.

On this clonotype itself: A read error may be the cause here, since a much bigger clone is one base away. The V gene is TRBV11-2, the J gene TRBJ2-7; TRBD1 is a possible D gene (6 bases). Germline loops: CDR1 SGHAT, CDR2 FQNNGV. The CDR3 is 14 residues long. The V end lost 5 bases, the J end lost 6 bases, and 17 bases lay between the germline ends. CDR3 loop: CASSKTDRTCEQYF. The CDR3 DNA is TGTGCCAGCAGCAAGACGGACAGAACCTGCGAGCAGTACTTC.

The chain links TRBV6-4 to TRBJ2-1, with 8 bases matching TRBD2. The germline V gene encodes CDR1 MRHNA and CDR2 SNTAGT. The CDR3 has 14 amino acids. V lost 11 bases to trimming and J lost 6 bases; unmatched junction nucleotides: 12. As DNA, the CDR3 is TGTGCCCCTGAAGAGGGAAGCGGGGGCAATGAGCAGTTCTTC. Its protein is CAPEEGSGGNEQFF.

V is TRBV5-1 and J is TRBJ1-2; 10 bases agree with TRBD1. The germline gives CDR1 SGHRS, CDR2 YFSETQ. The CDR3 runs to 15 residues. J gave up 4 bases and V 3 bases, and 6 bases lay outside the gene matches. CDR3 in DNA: TGCGCCAGCAGCTCCCGGACAGGGGGTATCTATGGCTACACCTTC. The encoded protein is CASSSRTGGIYGYTF. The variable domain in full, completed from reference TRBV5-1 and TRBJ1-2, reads KAGVTQTPRYLIKTRGQQVTLSCSPISGHRSVSWYQQTPGQGLQFLFEYFSETQRNKGNFPGRFSGRQFSNSRSEMNVSTLELGDSALYLCASSSRTGGIYGYTFGSGTRLTVV.

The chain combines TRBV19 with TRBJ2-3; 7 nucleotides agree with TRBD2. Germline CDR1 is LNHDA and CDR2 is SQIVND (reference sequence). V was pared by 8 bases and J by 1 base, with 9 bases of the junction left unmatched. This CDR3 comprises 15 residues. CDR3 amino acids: CASAPSGFGTDTQYF. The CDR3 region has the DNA TGTGCCAGTGCCCCTAGCGGATTTGGCACAGATACGCAGTATTTT.

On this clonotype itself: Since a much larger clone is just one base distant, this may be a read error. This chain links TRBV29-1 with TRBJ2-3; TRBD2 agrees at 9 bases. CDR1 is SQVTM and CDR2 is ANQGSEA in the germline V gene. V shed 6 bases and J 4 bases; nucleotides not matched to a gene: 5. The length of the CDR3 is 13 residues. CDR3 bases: TGCAGCGTCCGAGTAGCGGGAGCAGATACGCAGTATTTT. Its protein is CSVRVAGADTQYF.

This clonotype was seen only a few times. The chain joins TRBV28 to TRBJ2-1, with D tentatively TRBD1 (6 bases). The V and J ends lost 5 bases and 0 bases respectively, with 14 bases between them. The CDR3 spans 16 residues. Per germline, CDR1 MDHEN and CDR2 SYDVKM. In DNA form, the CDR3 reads TGTGCCAGCAGTACTCAGGACAGACACTCCTACAATGAGCAGTTCTTC. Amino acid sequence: CASSTQDRHSYNEQFF.